The text below deals with one T cell receptor beta chain. The antigen is undetermined. Clones were read by immunoSEQ multiplex PCR, and TCRdb kept only the in-frame ones, dropping some. The sample consists of 100,000 to 150,000 clones, about 88% of them appearing once. The data derive from a study of T cell responses to AZD1222 COVID-19 vaccine. Findings and limits, study-wide: Nearly half of spike-specific TCRs reportedly go after variant regions that carry no mutations. After the peak T cell response, and only then, were repertoires sampled. Among those given AZD1222, only 6 or 7 were seropositive at baseline.

The sequence was obtained from an adult who received the AZD1222 COVID-19 vaccine. This specimen consisted of peripheral blood, obtained 28 days after the second AZD1222 dose.

The chain's CDR3 is CASIGNTEAFF. DNA of the CDR3: TGTGCCAGCATTGGTAACACTGAAGCTTTCTTT. The chain couples TRBV6-5 to TRBJ1-1; D call uncertain. The length of the CDR3 is 11 residues. Germline V gene sequence: CDR1 MNHEY, CDR2 SVGAGI. V lost 7 bases and J 2 bases, leaving 5 bases between the germline ends.